The sequence of this TCR beta chain was determined in a study of blood T cells in healthy people across ages. The CDR3 loop spans 14 amino acids. The V end lost 6 bases, the J end lost 6 bases, and 17 bases lay between the germline ends. CDR1 MNHNY and CDR2 SVGAGI come from the germline V gene (reference sequence). Together with a sample-barcoded 5' primer, a J-beta primer mix was included in a second PCR lasting roughly 6 to 12 cycles. No fewer than 3 million CDR3-containing paired-end reads came from each sample. TCRdb independently ran MiXCR on the 5' RACE reads; one entry per CDR3 protein. The table records 720,000 or so distinct CDR3 sequences, roughly 43% of them present only once.

Source material: blood. V usage is TRBV6-6 and J usage is TRBJ1-1, with D possibly being TRBD1 (5 bases). The sequence came from a man at least 80 years old in good health. CDR3 sequence: CASSPRWGDAEAFF. For the CDR3, the DNA is TGTGCCAGCAGCCCCAGGTGGGGCGACGCTGAAGCTTTCTTT.